This section outlines one T cell receptor (beta chain) sequence together with its context. These data originate in a study of blood T cell repertoires in COVID-19. For the study at large: Samples taken during acute and convalescent COVID-19 were collected in the United States, Italy and Spain. T cells, B-cell-depleted T cells, or PBMCs provided the cDNA or gDNA that served as material.

Germline V gene data show CDR1 as SGHTA and CDR2 as FQGNSA. The CDR3 runs 18 residues. Losses at the gene ends were 1 base for V and 4 bases for J; bases not matched to a gene: 13. Per the study methods: Reference gene primer amplification yielded estimated nucleated cell counts. Only in-frame clones appear in the TCRdb table, and some are missing; sequencing was by immunoSEQ multiplex PCR. V, J and clone size are those of that table, while D and trimming were read from the DNA. The top ten clones hold about 33% of a sample with 40,000 to 45,000 clones, approximately 79% of them seen once. This sequence was found in a woman over 75 with acute or convalescent COVID-19. The sequencing input was peripheral blood. V and J are TRBV7-2 and TRBJ2-7; TRBD2 agrees at 10 bases. In DNA, the CDR3 is TGTGCCAGCAGCTTAGTAGGACTAGCGGCGGTAACAGCTTACGAGCAGTACTTC. Translation gives CASSLVGLAAVTAYEQYF.